These 17 T cell receptor beta chains were sequenced from one sample in a study of OX40 agonist ivuxolimab in advanced cancers. This table comes from immunoSEQ multiplex PCR, and its TCRdb copy is limited to in-frame clones, with some not included. The sample has tens of thousands of clones, approximately 92% seen once. The sample here was CD4+ or CD8+ T cells sorted from blood, taken in a trial of the OX40 agonist ivuxolimab. These receptors were collected from an adult with an advanced solid tumor such as melanoma, head and neck, liver or kidney cancer.

The rearrangement uses TRBV2 and TRBJ2-3, with D possibly TRBD2 on 8 matching bases. Germline CDR1 SNHLY, CDR2 FYNNEI. Trimming stripped 5 bases from V and 6 bases from J, with 18 bases between. The CDR3 runs 15 residues. The CDR3 DNA sequence: TGTGCCAGCAGTCCCCGGGAGGGGGCAGGGGATACGCAGTATTTT. It specifies CASSPREGAGDTQYF.

The chain uses TRBV4-2 and TRBJ1-3; 7 bases map to TRBD1. Per the germline V gene, CDR1 is LGHNA and CDR2 is YNFKEQ. Germline trimming cut 4 bases from V and 6 bases from J; bases unmatched to any gene: 3. The CDR3 covers 13 residues. CDR3 DNA sequence: TGTGCCAGCAGCCCCCAGGGGGAAAACACCATATATTTT. Translation gives CASSPQGENTIYF.

The genes are TRBV5-1 and TRBJ1-3; D is uncertain. The ends were cut back, 1 base at V and 1 base at J, with 21 bases in the middle. The germline V gene encodes CDR1 SGHRS and CDR2 YFSETQ. CDR3 length: 19 amino acids. The CDR3 spells CASSLSPGLLTGSGNTIYF. The DNA of the CDR3 is TGCGCCAGCAGCTTGTCGCCGGGCTTACTCACGGGGTCTGGAAACACCATATATTTT.

The genes are TRBV25-1 and TRBJ2-3; D gene unclear. This CDR3 spans 14 amino acids. Deletions cut 3 bases from V and 2 bases from J, with 9 bases between. CDR1 is MGHDK and CDR2 is SYGVNS in the germline V gene. The CDR3 DNA is TGTGCCAGCAGTGACCAGCGTTCCACAGATACGCAGTATTTT. Its translation is CASSDQRSTDTQYF.

The gene calls are TRBV6-5 and TRBJ2-7; D gene unclear. There are 13 residues in the CDR3. Germline CDR1 reads MNHEY; CDR2 reads SVGAGI. V dropped 6 bases and J dropped 2 bases, with 11 bases sitting between them. The CDR3 nucleotides are TGTGCCAGCAGCCCAGACGGAACCTACGAGCAGTACTTC. Protein product: CASSPDGTYEQYF.

In its sample, this clone was seen a few times. This chain links TRBV4-3 with TRBJ2-2; D might be TRBD2 (5 bases). This CDR3 is built from 17 residues. The germline V gene encodes CDR1 LGHNA and CDR2 YSLEER. With 0 bases removed from V and 6 bases from J, the gap between germline ends came to 17 bases. CDR3 DNA sequence: TGCGCCAGCAGCCAAGAAGGTTCCCGGCTAGCAGCCGGGGAGCTGTTTTTT. Translating gives CASSQEGSRLAAGELFF.

The V and J genes are TRBV4-1 and TRBJ1-5; tentative D call: TRBD1 (5 bases). CDR1 MGHRA and CDR2 YSYEKL come from the germline V gene. The CDR3 sequence is 15 residues long. Trimming took off 0 bases at V and 0 bases at J, with 6 bases between the two ends. CDR3 in DNA: TGCGCCAGCAGCCAAGACAGGGCTAGCAATCAGCCCCAGCATTTT. Its translation is CASSQDRASNQPQHF.

This clone was seen once. The V and J genes are TRBV9 and TRBJ2-3; 8 bases agree with TRBD2. Trimming removed 0 bases from V and 10 bases from J; junction bases left unmatched: 4. Germline V gives CDR1 SGDLS, CDR2 YYNGEE. The CDR3 is 13 amino acids. The DNA of the CDR3 is TGTGCCAGCAGCGTAGTTGAAGCGGGAGCGCAGTATTTT. As protein: CASSVVEAGAQYF.

The CDR3 region is CASSISQGTNEKLFF. The CDR3 DNA reads TGTGCCAGTAGTATATCCCAGGGAACTAATGAAAAACTGTTTTTT. This rearrangement joins TRBV19 to TRBJ1-4; the D gene is possibly TRBD1 (5 bases). The germline V gene encodes CDR1 LNHDA and CDR2 SQIVND (reference sequence). The CDR3 is 15 residues long. V lost 2 bases and J 1 base, leaving 8 bases between the germline ends.

This clone has a single count. The chain joins TRBV30 to TRBJ2-7, with a possible D match to TRBD2 (6 bases). The germline V and J ends were trimmed by 3 bases and 3 bases, with 15 bases remaining between them. The germline V gene encodes CDR1 GTSNPN and CDR2 SVGIG (reference sequence). The CDR3 loop spans 14 amino acids. The CDR3 DNA sequence: TGTGCCTGGAGGGGGGGTTCCTCGATCTACGAGCAGTACTTC. It codes for CAWRGGSSIYEQYF. The full variable domain, with the rest looked up from reference TRBV30 and TRBJ2-7, is SQTIHQWPATLVQPVGSPLSLECTVEGTSNPNLYWYRQAAGRGLQLLFYSVGIGQISSEVPQNLSASRPQDRQFILSSKKLLLSDSGFYLCAWRGGSSIYEQYFGPGTRLTVT.

The rearrangement joins TRBV10-3 to TRBJ2-7; 7 bases are a match to TRBD2. Germline assignment: CDR1 ENHRY and CDR2 SYGVKD. Trimming took 0 bases from V and 0 from J; bases not matched to a gene: 8. This CDR3 is built from 17 residues. CDR3 nucleotide sequence: TGTGCCATCAGTGAGTCTCCCATAGCGGGTGACTCCTACGAGCAGTACTTC. It codes for CAISESPIAGDSYEQYF.

The chain has TRBV7-3 and TRBJ2-1; D uncertain. CDR3 length equals 14 residues. Germline lookup yields CDR1 SGHTA and CDR2 FQGTGA. Trimming shortened V by 3 bases and J by 11 bases, and 17 bases separated the two germline ends. Written as DNA, the CDR3 is TGTGCCAGCAGCTTTTCCACCACGGGTGACAAGCAGTTCTTC. This encodes CASSFSTTGDKQFF.

The genes are TRBV6-5 and TRBJ2-5; D not resolved. V gave up 7 bases and J gave up 5 bases, with 17 bases separating them. The germline CDR1 and CDR2 sequences are MNHEY and SVGAGI. This CDR3 has 14 residues. The CDR3 loop reads CASTPTAEWETQYF. The DNA for the CDR3 is TGTGCCAGCACCCCGACTGCGGAGTGGGAGACCCAGTACTTC.

The V and J genes are TRBV6-6 and TRBJ2-7; no firm D call. The CDR3 spans 13 residues. CDR1 and CDR2 (germline): MNHNY, SVGAGI (reference sequence). V lost 5 bases to trimming and J lost 0 bases, with 8 bases between them. The CDR3 reads CASSTVSSYEQYF. The CDR3 DNA reads as TGTGCCAGCAGTACGGTCAGCTCCTACGAGCAGTACTTC.

This clone came up once. The genes are TRBV28 and TRBJ2-2; D may be TRBD2 (5 bases). CDR3 length equals 16 residues. V lost 3 bases, J lost 5 bases, and 16 bases lay in between. The germline CDR1 and CDR2 sequences are MDHEN and SYDVKM. CDR3 in amino acids: CASSFSSASATGELFF. The CDR3 DNA sequence: TGTGCCAGCAGTTTTAGTAGCGCCTCAGCGACCGGGGAGCTGTTTTTT.

The chain combines TRBV12-5 with TRBJ2-7, with D possibly TRBD2 on 6 matching bases. CDR1 LGHNT and CDR2 FRNRAP come from the germline V gene. This CDR3 has 14 amino acids. V shed 4 bases and J shed 1 base, with 11 bases lying between them. The CDR3 DNA reads as TGTGCTAGTGGTTCCAGGCGGGGATCCTACGAGCAGTACTTC. Translated: CASGSRRGSYEQYF.

The chain recombines TRBV19 with TRBJ1-5; tentative D call: TRBD1 (5 bases). The CDR3 totals 17 residues. Germline CDR1 and CDR2: LNHDA and SQIVND (reference sequence). The V and J ends lost 3 bases and 0 bases respectively, with 15 bases between them. CDR3 bases: TGTGCCAGTAGTATTGCAGGGATCCTAGTTAGCAATCAGCCCCAGCATTTT. Its protein is CASSIAGILVSNQPQHF.